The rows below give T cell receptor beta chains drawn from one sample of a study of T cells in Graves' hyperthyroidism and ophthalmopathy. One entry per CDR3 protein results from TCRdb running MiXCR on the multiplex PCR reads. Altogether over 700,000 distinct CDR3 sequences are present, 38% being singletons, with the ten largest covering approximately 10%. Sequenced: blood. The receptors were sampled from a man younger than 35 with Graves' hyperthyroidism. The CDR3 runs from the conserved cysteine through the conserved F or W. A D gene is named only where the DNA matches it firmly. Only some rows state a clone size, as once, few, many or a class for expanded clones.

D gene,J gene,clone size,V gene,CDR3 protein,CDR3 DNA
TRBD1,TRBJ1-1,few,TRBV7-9,CASSVSTGVTEAFF,TGTGCCAGCAGCGTCTCAACAGGGGTAACTGAAGCTTTCTTT
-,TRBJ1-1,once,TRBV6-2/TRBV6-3,CASSYSKIAAEAFF,TGTGCCAGCAGTTACTCGAAAATAGCTGCGGAAGCTTTCTTT
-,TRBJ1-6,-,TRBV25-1,CASTHSYNSPLHF,TGTGCCAGCACTCACTCCTATAATTCACCCCTCCACTTT
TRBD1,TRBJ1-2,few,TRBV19,CTSTGQGGGYTF,TGTACCAGTACCGGACAGGGCGGCGGCTACACCTTC
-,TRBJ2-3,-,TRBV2,CASRVADTQYF,TGTGCCAGCAGGGTAGCAGATACGCAGTATTTT
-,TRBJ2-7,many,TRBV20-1,CSAVEYEQYF,TGCAGTGCAGTCGAGTACGAGCAGTACTTC
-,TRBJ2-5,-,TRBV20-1,CSASEALIKTQYF,TGCAGTGCTAGTGAGGCACTGATAAAGACCCAGTACTTC
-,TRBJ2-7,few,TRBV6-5,CASSPGQIYEQYF,TGTGCCAGCAGTCCGGGACAAATCTACGAGCAGTACTTC
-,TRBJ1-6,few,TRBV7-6,CASSLASRKGHNSPLHF,TGTGCCAGCAGCTTAGCGTCTAGAAAGGGACACAATTCACCCCTCCACTTT
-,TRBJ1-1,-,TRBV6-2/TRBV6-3,CASSYGRAVEAFF,TGTGCCAGCAGTTACGGTAGAGCAGTCGAAGCTTTCTTT
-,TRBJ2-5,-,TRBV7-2,CASSLAYSQETQYF,TGTGCCAGCAGCTTAGCTTACAGCCAAGAGACCCAGTACTTC
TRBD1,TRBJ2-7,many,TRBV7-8,CASSLGGTATYEQYF,TGTGCCAGCAGCTTAGGGGGGACAGCAACCTACGAGCAGTACTTC
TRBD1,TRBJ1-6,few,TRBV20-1,CSAKDQGDSPLHF,TGCAGTGCTAAAGACCAGGGGGATTCACCCCTCCACTTT
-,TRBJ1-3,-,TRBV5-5,CASSPGVPSGNTIYF,TGTGCCAGCAGCCCAGGGGTCCCGTCTGGAAACACCATATATTTT
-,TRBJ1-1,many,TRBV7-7,CASSLSRNTEAFF,TGTGCCAGCAGCTTATCCAGAAACACTGAAGCTTTCTTT
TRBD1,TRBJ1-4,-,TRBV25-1,CAIRQGTWEKLFF,TGTGCCATCCGACAGGGGACTTGGGAAAAACTGTTTTTT
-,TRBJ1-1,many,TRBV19,CASTREDSNTEAFF,TGTGCCAGTACAAGGGAAGACTCGAACACTGAAGCTTTCTTT
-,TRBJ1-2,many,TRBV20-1,CSAQRQASYGYTF,TGCAGTGCCCAGAGACAGGCCAGCTATGGCTACACCTTC
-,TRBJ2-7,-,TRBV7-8,CASSGSPAEQYF,TGTGCCAGCAGCGGGTCCCCGGCCGAGCAGTACTTC
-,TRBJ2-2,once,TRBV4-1,CASSQDNGWTGELFF,TGCGCCAGCAGCCAAGATAACGGTTGGACCGGGGAGCTGTTTTTT
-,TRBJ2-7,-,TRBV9,CASSYTSPGQAFNEQYF,TGTGCCAGCAGTTACACAAGTCCGGGACAAGCGTTCAACGAGCAGTACTTC
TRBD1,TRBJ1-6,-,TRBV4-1,CASSLTSGTGDPPLHF,TGCGCCAGCAGCTTAACCTCCGGGACAGGGGATCCACCCCTCCACTTT
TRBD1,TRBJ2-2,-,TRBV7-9,CASSPGQGNGELFF,TGCGCCAGCAGCCCTGGACAGGGAAACGGGGAGCTGTTTTTT
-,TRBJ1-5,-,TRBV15,CATSREGASRSRGNQPQHF,TGTGCCACCAGCAGAGAGGGGGCCAGTCGCTCTAGGGGCAATCAGCCCCAGCATTTT
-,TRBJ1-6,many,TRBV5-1,CASTSGNSPLHF,TGTGCCAGCACCTCAGGGAATTCACCCCTCCACTTT
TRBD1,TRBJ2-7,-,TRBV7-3,CASSHAGTGAYEQYF,TGTGCCAGCAGCCATGCCGGGACAGGGGCCTACGAGCAGTACTTC
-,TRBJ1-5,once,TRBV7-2,CASSSNQGNQPQHF,TGTGCCAGCAGCTCCAACCAGGGGAATCAGCCCCAGCATTTT
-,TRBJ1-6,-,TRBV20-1,CSAEPSSYNSPLHF,TGCAGTGCCGAGCCGAGCTCCTATAATTCACCCCTCCACTTT
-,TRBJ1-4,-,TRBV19,CASSKANGYTEKLFF,TGTGCCAGTAGTAAGGCGAACGGTTACACTGAAAAACTGTTTTTT
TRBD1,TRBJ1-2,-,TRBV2,CASIGTGTGTYGYTF,TGTGCCAGCATTGGAACCGGGACAGGAACCTATGGCTACACCTTC
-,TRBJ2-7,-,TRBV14,CASSPITSDEQYF,TGTGCCAGCAGCCCCATAACCTCAGACGAGCAGTACTTC
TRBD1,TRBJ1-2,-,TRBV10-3,CAISDQGAPNYGYTF,TGTGCCATCAGTGACCAGGGGGCGCCTAACTATGGCTACACCTTC
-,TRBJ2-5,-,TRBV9,CASSQEARTQYF,TGTGCCAGCAGCCAAGAGGCCCGGACCCAGTACTTC
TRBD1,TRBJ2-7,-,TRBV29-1,CSVDGPGGDYEQYF,TGCAGCGTTGACGGTCCAGGGGGCGACTACGAGCAGTACTTC
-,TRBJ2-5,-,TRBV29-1,CSVPGLQLQNQETQYF,TGCAGCGTTCCTGGACTCCAGCTCCAAAACCAAGAGACCCAGTACTTC
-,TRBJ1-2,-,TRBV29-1,CSGDEATEYGYTF,TGCAGCGGGGATGAGGCGACGGAGTATGGCTACACCTTC
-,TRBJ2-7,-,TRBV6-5,CASSYSAPSTPYCEQYF,TGTGCCAGCAGTTACTCGGCACCTAGCACTCCCTACTGCGAGCAGTACTTC
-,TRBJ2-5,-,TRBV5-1,CASRSEGQWAQYF,TGCGCCAGCAGGTCCGAGGGGCAATGGGCCCAGTACTTC
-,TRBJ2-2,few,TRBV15,CATQGGGGTGELFF,TGTGCCACCCAAGGCGGGGGCGGGACCGGGGAGCTGTTTTTT
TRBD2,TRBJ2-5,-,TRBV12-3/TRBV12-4,CASKSSSGGQETQYF,TGTGCCAGCAAATCCTCCAGCGGGGGCCAAGAGACCCAGTACTTC
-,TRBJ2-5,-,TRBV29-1,CSLGTFQETQYF,TGCAGCTTGGGGACTTTCCAAGAGACCCAGTACTTC
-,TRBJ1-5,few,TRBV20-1,CSAWGPDQPQHF,TGCAGTGCTTGGGGGCCTGATCAGCCCCAGCATTTT
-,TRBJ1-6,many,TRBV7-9,CASSPDRWHNSPLHF,TGTGCCAGCAGCCCGGACAGATGGCATAATTCACCCCTCCACTTT
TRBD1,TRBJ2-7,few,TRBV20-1,CSARDRDSVGEQYF,TGCAGTGCTAGAGATAGGGACAGCGTGGGGGAGCAGTACTTC
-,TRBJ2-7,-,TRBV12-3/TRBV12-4,CASSLAGGLAEQYF,TGTGCCAGCAGTTTAGCGGGGGGGCTCGCCGAGCAGTACTTC
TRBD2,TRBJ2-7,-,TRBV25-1,CASSYPGLGPGEQYF,TGTGCCAGCAGTTACCCGGGACTAGGTCCTGGCGAGCAGTACTTC
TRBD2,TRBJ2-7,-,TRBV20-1,CSAKETSGATYEQYF,TGCAGTGCTAAGGAGACTAGCGGGGCTACCTACGAGCAGTACTTC
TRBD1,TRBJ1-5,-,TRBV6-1,CASKSDRAGNQPQHF,TGTGCCAGCAAATCGGACAGGGCTGGCAATCAGCCCCAGCATTTT
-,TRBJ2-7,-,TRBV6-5,CASSSTLRDGAYEQYF,TGTGCCAGCAGTTCCACCCTCCGGGACGGGGCCTACGAGCAGTACTTC
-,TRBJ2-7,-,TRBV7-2,CASSLVGVSEQYF,TGTGCCAGCAGCTTGGTAGGGGTTAGCGAGCAGTACTTC
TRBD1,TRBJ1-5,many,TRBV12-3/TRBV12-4,CASGRDSENQPQHF,TGTGCCAGTGGGCGGGACAGCGAAAATCAGCCCCAGCATTTT
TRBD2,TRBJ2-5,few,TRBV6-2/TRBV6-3,CASSTTSGKETQYF,TGTGCCAGCAGCACCACTAGCGGGAAAGAGACCCAGTACTTC
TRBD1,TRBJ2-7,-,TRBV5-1,CASSFRDSGYEQYF,TGCGCCAGCAGCTTCCGGGACAGTGGGTACGAGCAGTACTTC
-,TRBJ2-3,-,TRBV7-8,CASSLAEGQYF,TGTGCCAGCAGCTTAGCAGAGGGGCAGTATTTT
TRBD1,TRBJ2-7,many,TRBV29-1,CSVRDSDAYEQYF,TGCAGCGTCCGGGACAGCGATGCCTACGAGCAGTACTTC
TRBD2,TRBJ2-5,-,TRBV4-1,CASSQPGGQETQYF,TGCGCCAGCAGCCAACCGGGGGGCCAAGAGACCCAGTACTTC
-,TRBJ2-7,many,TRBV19,CASSAGDTYTYEQYF,TGTGCCAGTAGTGCTGGGGACACCTACACCTACGAGCAGTACTTC